The rows below give T cell receptor beta chains drawn from one sample of a study of post-analysis software for immune sequencing data. Each CDR3 protein is one row after TCRdb ran MiXCR on the PCR reads. The table shows approximately 460,000 distinct CDR3 sequences, with roughly 45% occurring only once. Sequenced sample: blood. Receptors were obtained from a girl aged 10 to 17 with multiple sclerosis. Both conserved end residues are part of each CDR3. The order of the fields is J gene, clone size, V gene, D gene, CDR3 DNA, CDR3 protein. A D gene is named only where the DNA matches it firmly. Size tells how often a clone was seen (once, few, many) or the class of an expanded clone, and some rows leave it out.

TRBJ2-1 | . | TRBV11-2 | . | TGTGCCAGCAGCTTCCAGGGCTCCTACAATGAGCAGTTCTTC | CASSFQGSYNEQFF
TRBJ1-1 | once | TRBV20-1 | . | TGCAGTGCCCTTACCGGAAGAAACACTGAAGCTTTCTTT | CSALTGRNTEAFF
TRBJ2-5 | few | TRBV12-3/TRBV12-4 | TRBD1 | TGTGCCAGCAGTTTGACCCAAGGGGGCACCCAGTACTTC | CASSLTQGGTQYF
TRBJ1-1 | . | TRBV10-3 | . | TGTGCCATCACTCGAGGGTCAGAGAACACTGAAGCTTTCTTT | CAITRGSENTEAFF
TRBJ1-2 | . | TRBV4-2 | TRBD1 | TGTGCCAGCAGCCAGGGAAGAGGGGGCGCGATGGATGGCTACACCTTC | CASSQGRGGAMDGYTF
TRBJ2-4 | few | TRBV20-1 | . | TGCAGTGCTAATGTACCGAGGGTGACCAAAAACATTCAGTACTTC | CSANVPRVTKNIQYF
TRBJ2-3 | . | TRBV27 | TRBD2 | TGTGCCAGCGGTTCCGGGACTAGCGTTACAGATACGCAGTATTTT | CASGSGTSVTDTQYF
TRBJ2-5 | . | TRBV29-1 | TRBD2 | TGCAGCGCTGGGATGCGGGGGGTGACCCAGTACTTC | CSAGMRGVTQYF
TRBJ1-5 | . | TRBV12-3/TRBV12-4 | . | TGTGCCAGCAGTCAGAGTAATAATCAGCCCCAGCATTTT | CASSQSNNQPQHF
TRBJ2-5 | few | TRBV4-1 | . | TGCGCCAGCAGCCCCCTACTTCGAGAGACCCAGTACTTC | CASSPLLRETQYF
TRBJ2-5 | few | TRBV29-1 | . | TGCAGCGTTGATGGCCAGGGGAGAAAGACCCAGTACTTC | CSVDGQGRKTQYF
TRBJ2-3 | few | TRBV4-1 | . | TGCGCCAGCAGCCAACGAGTAGGGGCGGATACGCAGTATTTT | CASSQRVGADTQYF